Below, 24 T cell receptor beta chains from the same sample are listed, as sequenced in a study of T-cell reconstitution after alpha-beta-depleted transplantation in children. The authors prepared the TCRbeta library with unique molecular identifiers. MiXCR, applied by TCRdb to the PCR reads, yields one record per CDR3 protein. The sample holds approximately 1,000,000 distinct CDR3 sequences, about 29% seen once. The sample consisted of PBMCs, mostly from graft donor cells, taken 360 days after TCRalphabeta/CD19-depleted stem cell transplant. The receptors were sampled from a boy less than two years old who had a stem cell transplant for SCID, so the T cells may come from the graft donor.

V gene TRBV7-9 combines with J gene TRBJ2-4; no clear D gene. V gave up 5 bases and J gave up 0 bases, with 8 bases separating them. The CDR3 is made up of 14 amino acids. The germline gives CDR1 SEHNR, CDR2 FQNEAQ (reference sequence). CDR3 in DNA: TGTGCCAGCAGCCTCCCAATAGCCAAAAACATTCAGTACTTC. Translation gives CASSLPIAKNIQYF.

The V gene is TRBV9, the J gene TRBJ2-5; maybe TRBD2 (6 bases). Germline V CDR1 and CDR2: SGDLS, YYNGEE. V was clipped by 7 bases and J by 5 bases, with 18 bases between them. CDR3 length: 14 amino acids. The CDR3 DNA reads TGTGCCAGCCGAACATGGAGGAGGGAGGAGACCCAGTACTTC. Translating gives CASRTWRREETQYF.

This clonotype was found a few times. This chain uses TRBV15 with TRBJ2-7; no clear D gene. V lost 0 bases and J 2 bases, leaving 11 bases between the germline ends. The length of the CDR3 is 15 residues. Looked up from germline, CDR1 is LNHNV and CDR2 is YYDKDF (reference sequence). CDR3 residues: CATSRDPQFPYEQYF. The CDR3 DNA follows: TGTGCCACCAGCAGAGATCCCCAATTTCCCTACGAGCAGTACTTC.

V is TRBV10-3 and J is TRBJ2-3; D gene uncertain. Germline CDR1 is ENHRY and CDR2 is SYGVKD. Trimming left V 7 bases short and J 4 bases short, with 9 bases between. This CDR3 comprises 12 residues. DNA for the CDR3: TGTGCCATCAAAGAATCCCCAGATACGCAGTATTTT. Protein: CAIKESPDTQYF.

The rearrangement links TRBV4-3 to TRBJ2-3; D unresolved. V was clipped by 4 bases and J by 2 bases, with 10 bases between them. CDR1 and CDR2 from the germline V gene are LGHNA and YSLEER. This CDR3 region has 14 residues. CDR3 sequence: CASSPEAVTDTQYF. The CDR3 DNA reads as TGCGCCAGCAGCCCCGAGGCGGTCACAGATACGCAGTATTTT.

V and J are TRBV15 and TRBJ2-1; D possibly corresponds to TRBD2 (7 bases). V gave up 5 bases and J gave up 3 bases, with 20 bases separating them. CDR3 size: 17 residues. Germline-derived CDR1 and CDR2 are LNHNV and YYDKDF (reference sequence). This CDR3 reads CATSSRSRGAGYNEQFF. The CDR3, as DNA: TGTGCCACCAGCTCCCGCTCCCGGGGGGCCGGCTACAATGAGCAGTTCTTC.

The chain recombines TRBV12-3 or TRBV12-4 with TRBJ1-3; D remains unclear. The CDR3 consists of 17 residues. Trimming removed 5 bases at V and 0 bases at J, with 17 bases between. CDR3 DNA: TGTGCCAGCAGTAAATCTGGATTCTTGGCCTCTGGAAACACCATATATTTT. Its protein is CASSKSGFLASGNTIYF.

This clonotype has just a few counts. The chain recombines TRBV15 with TRBJ2-1; D perhaps matches TRBD1 (5 bases). The V gene's germline CDR1 is LNHNV and CDR2 YYDKDF (reference sequence). Deletions cut 3 bases from V and 4 bases from J, with 13 bases between. The CDR3 length is 15 residues. Here the CDR3 DNA reads TGTGCCACCAGCAGTCCTCGACAGATATACAATGAGCAGTTCTTC. Protein sequence: CATSSPRQIYNEQFF.

The chain carries TRBV10-3 and TRBJ2-1; 9 bases align to TRBD2. The germline V gene has CDR1 ENHRY and CDR2 SYGVKD. Trimming removed 2 bases from V and 10 bases from J; junction bases left unmatched: 9. The CDR3 covers 15 residues. The CDR3 protein is CAISEGSGGRREQFF. The CDR3 DNA is TGTGCCATCAGTGAGGGTAGCGGGGGAAGGCGGGAGCAGTTCTTC.

This clonotype has more than one count but fewer than ten. V gene TRBV2 combines with J gene TRBJ2-7; TRBD1 is a possible D gene (7 bases). The CDR3 length is 14 residues. Between the trimmed V and J ends, which lost 3 bases and 3 bases, there was a span of 12 bases. Germline CDR1 reads SNHLY; CDR2 reads FYNNEI. CDR3 sequence: CASSDQGGSYEQYF. The CDR3 DNA is TGTGCCAGCAGTGATCAGGGGGGCAGCTACGAGCAGTACTTC.

This clonotype was found a few times. The genes are TRBV28 and TRBJ2-7, with D maybe TRBD1 (5 bases). The CDR3 runs 11 residues. V was shortened by 5 bases and J by 9 bases, with 11 bases between the two germline ends. Germline values: CDR1 MDHEN, CDR2 SYDVKM. The CDR3 DNA is TGTGCCAGCAGTCCCCAGGGTTTGCAGTACTTC. Protein sequence: CASSPQGLQYF.

The chain links TRBV24-1 to TRBJ1-5; no clear D gene. Germline loops: CDR1 KGHDR, CDR2 SFDVKD. This CDR3 has 14 amino acids. Trimming removed 5 bases at V and 1 base at J, with 8 bases between. CDR3 DNA sequence: TGTGCCACCAGTGGAGGCCTGAGCAATCAGCCCCAGCATTTT. Amino acids: CATSGGLSNQPQHF.

V usage is TRBV6-5 and J usage is TRBJ2-3, with D possibly being TRBD2 (5 bases). This CDR3 region has 15 residues. The V and J ends lost 5 bases and 1 base respectively, with 13 bases between them. From germline, CDR1 is MNHEY and CDR2 SVGAGI. The CDR3 here is CASSPAEAGTDTQYF. CDR3 DNA: TGTGCCAGCAGTCCCGCGGAAGCGGGCACAGATACGCAGTATTTT.

V gene TRBV15 combines with J gene TRBJ2-1; 8 bases agree with TRBD2. The CDR3 extends over 14 amino acids. V shed 1 base, J shed 8 bases, and the junction held 4 bases outside the gene matches. Per germline, CDR1 LNHNV and CDR2 YYDKDF (reference sequence). CDR3 bases: TGTGCCACCAGCAGAGGCCCGGGGGGGTATGAGCAGTTCTTC. Translation: CATSRGPGGYEQFF.

In this sample, this clonotype turned up a few times. The chain uses TRBV28 and TRBJ2-7; D gene unclear. The germline CDR1 and CDR2 sequences are MDHEN and SYDVKM. V lost 6 bases and J lost 7, with 13 bases in between. This CDR3 spans 12 amino acids. For the CDR3, the DNA is TGTGCCAGCAGCCCACATCCCCCAGAGCAGTACTTC. Its protein is CASSPHPPEQYF.

The chain links TRBV29-1 to TRBJ2-1, with TRBD1 as a possible D gene (6 bases). The CDR3 spans 13 residues. From germline, CDR1 is SQVTM and CDR2 ANQGSEA. The V end lost 6 bases, the J end lost 4 bases, and 13 bases lay between the germline ends. This CDR3 reads CSVTGRLYNEQFF. The CDR3 DNA sequence: TGCAGCGTGACAGGCCGTCTTTACAATGAGCAGTTCTTC.

This clonotype was picked up a small number of times. The chain uses TRBV29-1 and TRBJ2-1; 8 bases agree with TRBD1. V was pared by 4 bases and J by 8 bases, with 10 bases of the junction left unmatched. There are 14 residues in the CDR3. The germline V gene has CDR1 SQVTM and CDR2 ANQGSEA. CDR3 residues: CSVVGRGLSDEQFF. CDR3 sequence (DNA): TGCAGCGTTGTCGGCAGGGGGCTGTCTGATGAGCAGTTCTTC.

The sample holds many counts of this clonotype. This chain links TRBV12-5 with TRBJ2-1, with 8 bases aligning to TRBD1. V shed 4 bases and J 0 bases; nucleotides not matched to a gene: 2. The CDR3 is 15 amino acids. Germline loops: CDR1 LGHNT, CDR2 FRNRAP. The chain's CDR3 is CASGSGTGSYNEQFF. CDR3 in DNA: TGTGCTAGTGGTTCGGGGACAGGCTCCTACAATGAGCAGTTCTTC.

The chain carries TRBV4-1 and TRBJ2-2; D gene uncertain. The V gene's germline CDR1 is MGHRA and CDR2 YSYEKL. V was clipped by 4 bases and J by 4 bases, with 10 bases between them. The CDR3 extends over 14 amino acids. CDR3 in amino acids: CASSPWAGTGELFF. CDR3 bases: TGCGCCAGCAGCCCCTGGGCCGGCACCGGGGAGCTGTTTTTT.

The table lists this clonotype with a few counts. This chain connects TRBV7-6 to TRBJ2-2, with D uncertain. CDR1 and CDR2 (germline): SGHVS, FNYEAQ. The CDR3 extends over 14 amino acids. V was cut by 0 bases and J by 4 bases, with 6 bases left in between. The CDR3 loop reads CASSLAVSTGELFF. CDR3 bases: TGTGCCAGCAGCTTAGCGGTGTCCACCGGGGAGCTGTTTTTT.

This clonotype was counted a few times. The chain recombines TRBV10-3 with TRBJ2-5; D ambiguous. Trimming shortened V by 0 bases and J by 2 bases, and 13 bases separated the two germline ends. CDR1 and CDR2 (germline): ENHRY, SYGVKD. This CDR3 region has 16 residues. The CDR3 region has the DNA TGTGCCATCAGTGAGTCGACTCCGGGCCCACAAGAGACCCAGTACTTC. Its protein product is CAISESTPGPQETQYF.

The genes are TRBV27 and TRBJ2-1, with 7 nucleotides matching TRBD2. This CDR3 spans 14 amino acids. CDR1 and CDR2 (germline): MNHEY, SMNVEV (reference sequence). Trimming at V came to 3 bases and at J to 8 bases, leaving 7 bases not matched to a gene. Written as DNA, the CDR3 is TGTGCCAGCAGTTTGCGGGGGACCAAGCATGAGCAGTTCTTC. Translated: CASSLRGTKHEQFF.

The V gene is TRBV5-1, the J gene TRBJ1-2; unclear D gene. This CDR3 spans 15 amino acids. Between the trimmed V and J ends, which lost 4 bases and 2 bases, there was a span of 15 bases. Germline CDR1 SGHRS, CDR2 YFSETQ. The CDR3 nucleotides read TGCGCCAGCAGCCTGGGAGGGCCTCCCAACTATGGCTACACCTTC. The encoded protein is CASSLGGPPNYGYTF.

The J gene is TRBJ1-2, the V gene TRBV27, with a possible D match to TRBD1 (5 bases). The CDR3 sequence is 14 residues long. The germline V gene has CDR1 MNHEY and CDR2 SMNVEV (reference sequence). V was cut by 4 bases and J by 4 bases, with 13 bases left in between. The CDR3 DNA sequence: TGTGCCAGCAGTTCGGGACCGAGCGGCTATGGCTACACCTTC. This sequence encodes CASSSGPSGYGYTF.